This T cell receptor beta chain was retrieved from a study of T cell responses to AZD1222 COVID-19 vaccine. On the study more broadly: Second doses that came at about 4 or about 12 weeks were put together.

V trimming: 4 bases; J trimming: 2 bases; junction bases outside the gene matches: 11. The CDR3 totals 16 residues. Germline values: CDR1 SQVTM, CDR2 ANQGSEA. Repertoires were generated with immunoSEQ multiplex PCR, while TCRdb's copy carries only in-frame clones and drops some. Among more than 70,000 clones listed, 65% to 90% were seen once. The chain carries TRBV29-1 and TRBJ2-7; the match to TRBD2 covers 10 bases. The input for sequencing was peripheral blood, taken on day 0 of AZD1222 vaccination. The sequence derives from an adult in good health. The CDR3 here is CSVVLGKLAGTYEQYF. CDR3 in DNA: TGCAGCGTTGTATTGGGGAAACTAGCGGGAACCTACGAGCAGTACTTC.